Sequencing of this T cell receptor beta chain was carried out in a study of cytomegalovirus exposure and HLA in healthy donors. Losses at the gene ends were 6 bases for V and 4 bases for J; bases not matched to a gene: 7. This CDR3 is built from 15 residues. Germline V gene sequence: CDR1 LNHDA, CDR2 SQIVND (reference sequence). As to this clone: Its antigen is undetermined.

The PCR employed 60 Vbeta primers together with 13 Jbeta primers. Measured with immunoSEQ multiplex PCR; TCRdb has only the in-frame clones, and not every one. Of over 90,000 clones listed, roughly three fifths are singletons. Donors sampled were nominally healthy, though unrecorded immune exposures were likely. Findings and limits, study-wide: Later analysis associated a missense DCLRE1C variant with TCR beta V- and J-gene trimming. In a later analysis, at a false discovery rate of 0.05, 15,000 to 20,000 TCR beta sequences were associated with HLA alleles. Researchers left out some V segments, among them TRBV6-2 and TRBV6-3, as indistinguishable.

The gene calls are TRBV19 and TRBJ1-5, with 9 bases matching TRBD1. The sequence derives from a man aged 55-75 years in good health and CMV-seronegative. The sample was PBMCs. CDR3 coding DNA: TGTGCCAGTAGACAGGGGGCTTTGGGGAATCAGCCCCAGCATTTT. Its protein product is CASRQGALGNQPQHF.